This TCR beta chain was observed in a study of blood T cell repertoires in COVID-19. Across the study: Samples came from the United States, Italy and Spain, spanning acute and convalescent COVID-19. The cDNA or gDNA used as material had been derived from T cells, B-cell-depleted T cells, or PBMCs.

Germline values: CDR1 SGHRS, CDR2 YFSETQ. V was cut by 1 base and J by 2 bases, with 12 bases left in between. There are 15 residues in the CDR3. The sample holds one count of this clone. Authors' processing steps: Amplification of reference gene primers provided the estimated nucleated cell counts. Profiled with immunoSEQ multiplex PCR; TCRdb holds only in-frame clones, not every one. V and J calls and clone size are as listed in that table; D and trimming were resolved from the DNA. The data contain around 96,000 clones, roughly 96% of them singletons. The chain has TRBV5-1 and TRBJ1-1; D is uncertain. Sequenced: peripheral blood. The origin of this receptor is a human donor with active COVID-19. The donor label of this sample is uncertain. CDR3 sequence reads: CASSLNSAGNTEAFF. CDR3 DNA sequence: TGCGCCAGCAGCTTGAATAGCGCAGGAAACACTGAAGCTTTCTTT.